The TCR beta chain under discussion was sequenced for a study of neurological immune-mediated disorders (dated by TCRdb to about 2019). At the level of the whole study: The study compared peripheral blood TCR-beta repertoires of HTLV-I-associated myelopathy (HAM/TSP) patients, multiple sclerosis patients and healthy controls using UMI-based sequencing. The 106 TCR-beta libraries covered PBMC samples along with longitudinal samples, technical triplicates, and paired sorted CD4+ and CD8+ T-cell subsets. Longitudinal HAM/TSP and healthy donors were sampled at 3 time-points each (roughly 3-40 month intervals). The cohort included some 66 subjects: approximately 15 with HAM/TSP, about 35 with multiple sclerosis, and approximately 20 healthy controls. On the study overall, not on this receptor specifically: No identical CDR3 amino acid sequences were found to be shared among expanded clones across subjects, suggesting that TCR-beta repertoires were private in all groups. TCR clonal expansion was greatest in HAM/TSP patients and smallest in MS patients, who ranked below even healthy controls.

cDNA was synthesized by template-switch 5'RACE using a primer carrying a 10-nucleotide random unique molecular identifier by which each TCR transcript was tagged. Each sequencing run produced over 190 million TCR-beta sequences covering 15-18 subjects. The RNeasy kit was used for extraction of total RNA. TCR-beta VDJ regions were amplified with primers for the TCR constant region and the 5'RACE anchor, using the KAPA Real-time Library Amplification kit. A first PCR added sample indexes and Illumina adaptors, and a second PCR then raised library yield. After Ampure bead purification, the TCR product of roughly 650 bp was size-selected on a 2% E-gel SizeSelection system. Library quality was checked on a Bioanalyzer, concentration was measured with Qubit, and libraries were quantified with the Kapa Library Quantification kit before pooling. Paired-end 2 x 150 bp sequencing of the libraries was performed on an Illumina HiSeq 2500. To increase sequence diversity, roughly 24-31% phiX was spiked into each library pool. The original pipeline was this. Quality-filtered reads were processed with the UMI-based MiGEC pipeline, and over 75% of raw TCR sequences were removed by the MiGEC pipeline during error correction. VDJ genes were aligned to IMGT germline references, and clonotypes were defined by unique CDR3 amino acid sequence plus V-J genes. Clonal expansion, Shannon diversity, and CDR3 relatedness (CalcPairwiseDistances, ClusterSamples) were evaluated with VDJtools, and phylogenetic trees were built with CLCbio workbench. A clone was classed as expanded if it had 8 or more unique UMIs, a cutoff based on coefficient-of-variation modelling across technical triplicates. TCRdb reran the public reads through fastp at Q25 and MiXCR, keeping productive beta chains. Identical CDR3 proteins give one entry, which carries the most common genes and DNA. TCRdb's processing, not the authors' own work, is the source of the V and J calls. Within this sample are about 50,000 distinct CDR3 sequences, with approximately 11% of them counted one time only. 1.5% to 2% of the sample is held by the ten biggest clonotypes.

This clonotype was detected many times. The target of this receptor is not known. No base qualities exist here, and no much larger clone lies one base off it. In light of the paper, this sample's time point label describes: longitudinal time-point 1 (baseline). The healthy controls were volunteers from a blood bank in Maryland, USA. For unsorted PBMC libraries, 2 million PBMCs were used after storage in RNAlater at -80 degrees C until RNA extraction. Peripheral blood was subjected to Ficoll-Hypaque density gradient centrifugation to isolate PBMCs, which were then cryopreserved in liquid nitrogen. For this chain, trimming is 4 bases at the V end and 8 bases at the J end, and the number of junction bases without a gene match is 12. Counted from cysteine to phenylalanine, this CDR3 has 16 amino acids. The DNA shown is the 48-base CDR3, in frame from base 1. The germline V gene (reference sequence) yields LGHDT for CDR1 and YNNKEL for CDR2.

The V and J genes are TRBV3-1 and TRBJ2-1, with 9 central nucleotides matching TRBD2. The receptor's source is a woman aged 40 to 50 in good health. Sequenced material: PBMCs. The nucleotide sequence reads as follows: TGTGCCAGCAGCCCCCTAGGCGGGGGGGCCCGGGATGAGCAGTTCTTC. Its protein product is CASSPLGGGARDEQFF.